The rows below give T cell receptor beta chains drawn from one sample of a study of OX40 agonist ivuxolimab in advanced cancers. Sequencing used immunoSEQ multiplex PCR; TCRdb keeps in-frame clones, though not all of them. Of roughly 80,000 clones in the sample, about 83% were seen once. The sequences come from CD4+ or CD8+ T cells sorted from blood, collected in a trial of the OX40 agonist ivuxolimab. The receptors originated from an adult with an advanced solid tumor such as melanoma, head and neck, liver or kidney cancer. Each CDR3 is given with its conserved first and last residue. Fields, in order: J gene, V gene, D gene, clone size, CDR3 protein, CDR3 DNA. A D gene is named only where the DNA matches it firmly. The listing skips clone size in some rows; elsewhere it reads once, few, many or a size class.

>TRBJ1-1|TRBV7-2|NA|NA
CASSLGGSNTEAFF
TGTGCCAGCAGCTTAGGGGGATCCAACACTGAAGCTTTCTTT
>TRBJ2-5|TRBV7-7|TRBD1|NA
CASSSGTGYETQYF
TGTGCTAGCAGCTCCGGGACAGGGTATGAGACCCAGTACTTC
>TRBJ1-1|TRBV7-6|NA|NA
CASSSWQNTEAFF
TGTGCCAGCAGCTCATGGCAGAACACTGAAGCTTTCTTT
>TRBJ1-1|TRBV7-9|NA|NA
CASSLSVNTEAFF
TGTGCCAGCAGCTTATCAGTGAACACTGAAGCTTTCTTT
>TRBJ2-1|TRBV5-1|NA|NA
CASSLGGGLNEQFF
TGCGCCAGCAGCTTGGGAGGAGGGCTCAATGAGCAGTTCTTC
>TRBJ2-3|TRBV18|NA|NA
CASSPLRGLRTDTQYF
TGTGCCAGCTCACCTCTTAGGGGTTTGCGCACAGATACGCAGTATTTT
>TRBJ1-2|TRBV11-2|NA|NA
CASSLGPGYYGYTF
TGTGCCAGCAGCTTAGGACCGGGGTACTATGGCTACACCTTC
>TRBJ2-2|TRBV5-1|TRBD1|NA
CASSYSGQGTGELFF
TGCGCCAGCAGCTACTCTGGACAGGGGACCGGGGAGCTGTTTTTT
>TRBJ2-2|TRBV5-4|NA|NA
CASSLETAHIVRELFF
TGTGCCAGCAGCTTGGAGACAGCCCACATCGTCCGGGAGCTGTTTTTT
>TRBJ2-2|TRBV9|NA|NA
CASSPTGDNTGELFF
TGTGCCAGCAGCCCGACGGGGGACAATACCGGGGAGCTGTTTTTT
>TRBJ2-2|TRBV7-9|TRBD2|NA
CASSLPRTSGSNTGELFF
TGTGCCAGCAGCTTACCGAGGACTAGCGGATCGAACACCGGGGAGCTGTTTTTT
>TRBJ1-5|TRBV19|NA|few
CASSIRGHSTSNQPQHF
TGTGCCAGTAGTATCAGAGGACATTCGACTAGCAATCAGCCCCAGCATTTT
>TRBJ2-7|TRBV9|NA|NA
CATPVGYTIIYEQYF
TGTGCCACCCCAGTAGGGTACACCATAATATACGAGCAGTACTTC
>TRBJ2-1|TRBV19|TRBD1|NA
CASSLQGTLNNEQFF
TGTGCCAGTAGTTTACAGGGGACACTCAACAATGAGCAGTTCTTC
>TRBJ2-5|TRBV5-4|TRBD1|NA
CASSLDTFNLQGDGQETQYF
TGTGCCAGCAGCTTGGACACATTCAACTTACAGGGGGACGGCCAAGAGACCCAGTACTTC
>TRBJ2-4|TRBV6-6|TRBD2|once
CASSNTGGIQYF
TGTGCCAGCAGCAATACGGGAGGGATTCAGTACTTC
>TRBJ1-4|TRBV2|NA|few
CASSRIEKLFF
TGTGCCAGCAGTCGGATCGAAAAACTGTTTTTT
>TRBJ1-1|TRBV10-3|NA|once
CAISESQDLNTEAFF
TGTGCCATCAGTGAGTCGCAGGACTTGAACACTGAAGCTTTCTTT
>TRBJ1-1|TRBV25-1|NA|once
CASIERAGGTEAFF
TGTGCCAGCATAGAAAGAGCGGGGGGCACTGAAGCTTTCTTT
>TRBJ2-7|TRBV10-3|NA|NA
CAISPLSLSYEQYF
TGTGCCATCAGTCCCCTCTCGCTCTCCTACGAGCAGTACTTC
>TRBJ2-7|TRBV27|TRBD1|NA
CASSRPSGTGLDEQYF
TGTGCCAGCAGTCGACCTTCAGGGACAGGGCTCGACGAGCAGTACTTC
>TRBJ2-2|TRBV5-8|TRBD1|NA
CASSPGQGMTGELFF
TGTGCCAGCAGCCCGGGACAGGGGATGACCGGGGAGCTGTTTTTT
>TRBJ2-7|TRBV19|TRBD1|once
CASSKTPGQGLHEQYF
TGTGCCAGTAGTAAGACGCCCGGACAGGGTCTTCACGAGCAGTACTTC
>TRBJ1-1|TRBV7-2|NA|NA
CASSPRRWNTEAFF
TGTGCCAGCAGCCCCCGACGTTGGAACACTGAAGCTTTCTTT
>TRBJ1-1|TRBV7-3|NA|NA
CASSLSYGREAFF
TGTGCCAGCAGCTTAAGCTACGGAAGGGAAGCTTTCTTT
>TRBJ1-1|TRBV7-6|NA|NA
CASSIGGLFEAFF
TGTGCCAGCAGCATCGGAGGGCTATTTGAAGCTTTCTTT
>TRBJ1-1|TRBV11-2|NA|NA
CASSLSRRRRNTEAFF
TGTGCCAGCAGCTTAAGCCGACGGCGGCGGAACACTGAAGCTTTCTTT
>TRBJ2-7|TRBV18|NA|NA
CASSPPNSAYEQYF
TGTGCCAGCTCACCACCGAACTCTGCCTACGAGCAGTACTTC
>TRBJ1-4|TRBV4-2|NA|NA
CASSRQANEKLFF
TGTGCCAGCAGCCGACAGGCTAATGAAAAACTGTTTTTT
>TRBJ1-2|TRBV27|NA|NA
CASSLGSEGYGYTF
TGTGCCAGCAGTTTGGGGTCGGAGGGCTATGGCTACACCTTC
>TRBJ2-3|TRBV19|TRBD1|NA
CASSLQGAADTQYF
TGTGCCAGTTCCCTACAGGGGGCGGCGGATACGCAGTATTTT
>TRBJ2-5|TRBV30|NA|NA
CAWSTRQIQETQYF
TGTGCCTGGAGCACACGACAGATACAAGAGACCCAGTACTTC
>TRBJ2-1|TRBV30|TRBD2|NA
CAWSRGGPYNEQFF
TGTGCCTGGAGTAGGGGAGGGCCTTACAATGAGCAGTTCTTC
>TRBJ1-2|TRBV10-3|NA|NA
CAISENPRREDYGYTF
TGTGCCATCAGTGAAAACCCCCGCAGGGAAGACTATGGCTACACCTTC
>TRBJ2-6|TRBV7-2|NA|NA
CASSLDAGANVLTF
TGTGCCAGCAGCTTAGACGCCGGGGCCAACGTCCTGACTTTC
>TRBJ1-3|TRBV18|TRBD1|NA
CASSPPKGIQVGGGGGNTIYF
TGTGCCAGCTCACCACCGAAGGGCATCCAGGTCGGAGGGGGCGGTGGAAACACCATATATTTT
>TRBJ2-2|TRBV18|TRBD2|once
CASSPPSGGPTGELFF
TGTGCCAGCTCACCACCTAGCGGGGGGCCCACCGGGGAGCTGTTTTTT
>TRBJ2-7|TRBV11-2|TRBD2|NA
CASSPRGGSSYEQYF
TGTGCCAGCAGCCCTCGGGGGGGGAGCTCCTACGAGCAGTACTTC
>TRBJ2-7|TRBV21-1|NA|NA
CASSKGLHYEQYF
TGTGCCAGCAGCAAAGGGCTGCACTACGAGCAGTACTTC
>TRBJ2-1|TRBV7-9|NA|NA
CASSLDLGAYNEQFF
TGTGCCAGCAGCTTAGATCTGGGGGCCTACAATGAGCAGTTCTTC
>TRBJ1-6|TRBV2|NA|NA
CAGGEGKTAQVF
TGTGCCGGCGGGGAGGGGAAAACCGCACAGGTCTTT
>TRBJ1-1|TRBV2|NA|once
CASSRVLNTEAFF
TGTGCCAGCAGTCGGGTCTTGAACACTGAAGCTTTCTTT